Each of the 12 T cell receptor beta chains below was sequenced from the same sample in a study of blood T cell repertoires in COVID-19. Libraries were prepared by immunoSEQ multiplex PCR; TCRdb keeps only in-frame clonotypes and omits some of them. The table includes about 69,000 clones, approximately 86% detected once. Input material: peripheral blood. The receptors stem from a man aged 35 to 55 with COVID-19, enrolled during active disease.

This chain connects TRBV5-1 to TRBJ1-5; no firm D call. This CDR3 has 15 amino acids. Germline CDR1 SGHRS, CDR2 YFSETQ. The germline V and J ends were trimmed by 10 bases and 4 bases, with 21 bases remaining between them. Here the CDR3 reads CARPPSQCCNQPQHF. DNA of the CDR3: TGCGCCCGTCCACCCAGTCAGTGCTGTAATCAGCCCCAGCATTTT.

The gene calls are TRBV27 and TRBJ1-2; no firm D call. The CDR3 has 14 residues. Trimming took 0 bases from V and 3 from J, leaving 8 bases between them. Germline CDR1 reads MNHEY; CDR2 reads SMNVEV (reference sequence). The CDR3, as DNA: TGTGCCAGCAGTTTATCCGCGGTGGACTATGGCTACACCTTC. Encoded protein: CASSLSAVDYGYTF.

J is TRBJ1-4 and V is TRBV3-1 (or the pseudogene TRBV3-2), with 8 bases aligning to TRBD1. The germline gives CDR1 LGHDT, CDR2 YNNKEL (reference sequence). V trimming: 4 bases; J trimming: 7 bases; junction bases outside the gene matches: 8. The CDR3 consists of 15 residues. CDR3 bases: TGTGCCAGCAGCCTATCGACAGGGGCTAGTGAAAAACTGTTTTTT. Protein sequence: CASSLSTGASEKLFF.

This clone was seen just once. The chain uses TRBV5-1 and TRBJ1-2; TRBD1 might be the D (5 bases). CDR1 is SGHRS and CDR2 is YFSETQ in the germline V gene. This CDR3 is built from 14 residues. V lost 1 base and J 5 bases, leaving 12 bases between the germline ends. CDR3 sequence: CASSLTGPFYGYTF. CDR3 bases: TGCGCCAGCAGCTTGACAGGACCTTTTTATGGCTACACCTTC. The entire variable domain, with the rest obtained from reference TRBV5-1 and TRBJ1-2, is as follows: KAGVTQTPRYLIKTRGQQVTLSCSPISGHRSVSWYQQTPGQGLQFLFEYFSETQRNKGNFPGRFSGRQFSNSRSEMNVSTLELGDSALYLCASSLTGPFYGYTFGSGTRLTVV.

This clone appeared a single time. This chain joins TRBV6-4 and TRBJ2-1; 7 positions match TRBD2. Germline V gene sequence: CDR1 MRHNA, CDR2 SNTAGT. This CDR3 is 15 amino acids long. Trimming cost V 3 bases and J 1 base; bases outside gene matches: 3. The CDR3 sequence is CASSETGGSYNEQFF. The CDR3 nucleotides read TGTGCCAGCAGTGAAACGGGGGGATCCTACAATGAGCAGTTCTTC.

CDR3 nucleotide sequence: TGTGCCAGCAGCTTTCTCCTAGCAAGCGGATCCGAGTTCTTC. This codes for CASSFLLASGSEFF. The V call is TRBV5-5, the J call TRBJ2-1; TRBD2 is a possible D gene (5 bases). The CDR3 has 14 residues. Trimming took off 2 bases at V and 14 bases at J, with 20 bases between the two ends. The germline CDR1 and CDR2 sequences are SGHKS and YYEKEE (reference sequence).

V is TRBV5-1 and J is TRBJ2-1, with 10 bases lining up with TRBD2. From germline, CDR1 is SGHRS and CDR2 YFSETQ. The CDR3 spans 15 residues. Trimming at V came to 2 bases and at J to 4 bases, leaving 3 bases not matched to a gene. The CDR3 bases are TGCGCCAGCAGCTTTACTAGCGGGGAGTACAATGAGCAGTTCTTC. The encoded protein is CASSFTSGEYNEQFF. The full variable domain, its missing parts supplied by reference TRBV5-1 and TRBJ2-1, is KAGVTQTPRYLIKTRGQQVTLSCSPISGHRSVSWYQQTPGQGLQFLFEYFSETQRNKGNFPGRFSGRQFSNSRSEMNVSTLELGDSALYLCASSFTSGEYNEQFFGPGTRLTVL.

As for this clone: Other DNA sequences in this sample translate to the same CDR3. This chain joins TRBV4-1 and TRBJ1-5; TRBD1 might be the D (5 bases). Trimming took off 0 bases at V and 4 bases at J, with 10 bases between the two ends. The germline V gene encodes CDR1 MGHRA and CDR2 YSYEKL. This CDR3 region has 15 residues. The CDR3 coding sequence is TGCGCCAGCAGCCAAGATACCGGGGGAAATCAGCCCCAGCATTTT. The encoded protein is CASSQDTGGNQPQHF.

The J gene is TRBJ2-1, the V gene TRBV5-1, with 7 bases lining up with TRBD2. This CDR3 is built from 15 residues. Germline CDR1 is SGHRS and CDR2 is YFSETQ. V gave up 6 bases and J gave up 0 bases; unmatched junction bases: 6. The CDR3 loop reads CASNPGGSSYNEQFF. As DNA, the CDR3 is TGCGCCAGCAACCCCGGGGGGAGCTCCTACAATGAGCAGTTCTTC.

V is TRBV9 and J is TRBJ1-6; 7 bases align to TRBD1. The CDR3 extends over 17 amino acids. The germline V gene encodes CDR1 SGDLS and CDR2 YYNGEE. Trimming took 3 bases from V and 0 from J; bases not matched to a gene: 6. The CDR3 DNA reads TGTGCCAGCAGCGGAGGACAGGCGAGCTCCTATAATTCACCCCTCCACTTT. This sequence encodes CASSGGQASSYNSPLHF.

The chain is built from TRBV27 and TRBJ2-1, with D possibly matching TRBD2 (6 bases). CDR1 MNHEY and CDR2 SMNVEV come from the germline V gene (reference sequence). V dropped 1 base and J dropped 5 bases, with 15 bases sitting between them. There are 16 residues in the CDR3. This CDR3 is CASSLLRPRGDNEQFF. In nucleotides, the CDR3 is TGTGCCAGCAGTTTATTAAGGCCTCGCGGGGACAATGAGCAGTTCTTC.

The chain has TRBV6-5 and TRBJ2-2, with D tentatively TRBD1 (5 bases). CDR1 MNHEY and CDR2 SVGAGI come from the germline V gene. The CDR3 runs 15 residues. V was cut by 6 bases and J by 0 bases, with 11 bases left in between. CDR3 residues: CASRDKGSNTGELFF. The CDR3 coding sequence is TGTGCCAGCAGGGACAAGGGGTCGAACACCGGGGAGCTGTTTTTT.